This T cell receptor (beta chain) is drawn from a study of blood T cell repertoires in COVID-19. Study summary: Acute and convalescent COVID-19 specimens originated in the United States, Italy and Spain. In each case, the material was cDNA or gDNA derived from T cells, B-cell-depleted T cells, or PBMCs.

The table came from immunoSEQ multiplex PCR; TCRdb's copy has only in-frame clones and leaves some out. The sample yields 250,000 to 300,000 clones, 88% seen once. CDR3 length equals 18 residues. Unmatched junction bases numbered 9, after V lost 0 bases and J lost 0 bases. Per the germline V gene, CDR1 is LGHDT and CDR2 is YNNKEL (reference sequence). Specimen: peripheral blood. The chain combines TRBV3-1 (or the pseudogene TRBV3-2) with TRBJ1-1; 8 bases agree with TRBD1. The origin of this receptor is a woman in her 30s who had recovered from COVID-19. The CDR3 loop reads CASSQERDYRGMNTEAFF. The CDR3 DNA is TGTGCCAGCAGCCAAGAAAGGGACTACAGGGGGATGAACACTGAAGCTTTCTTT.